Below, 20 T cell receptor beta chains from the same sample are listed, as sequenced in a study of CD8 T cells in Susac syndrome. An input of about 0.5 to 1 ug of RNA was subjected to reverse transcription using random hexamers. MiXCR, applied by TCRdb to the immunoSEQ multiplex PCR reads, yields one record per CDR3 protein. The profile shows 120,000 to 150,000 distinct CDR3 sequences, nearly 97% of them singletons. The sample consisted of CD4+ T cells from PBMCs. The receptors shown here come from a human donor with Susac syndrome.

V is TRBV20-1 and J is TRBJ2-4; D remains unclear. There are 12 residues in the CDR3. From germline, CDR1 is DFQATT and CDR2 SNEGSKA (reference sequence). The V end was cut by 4 bases, the J end by 6 bases, with 10 bases between. CDR3 residues: CSANGDRNIQYF. The CDR3 DNA is TGCAGTGCTAATGGAGACCGAAACATTCAGTACTTC.

The rearrangement joins TRBV21-1 to TRBJ2-1; whether TRBD1, the table's D call, matches the DNA was not checked. TRBV21-1 is shown as a pseudogene. This CDR3 has 13 amino acids. CDR3 bases: TGTGCCAGCAGCAAAGCGGGGACAGCCTATCGGTTCTTC. Protein: CASSKAGTAYRFF.

This clonotype was seen once. The genes are TRBV12-3 or TRBV12-4 and TRBJ2-7, with D hard to call. Trimming took 5 bases from V and 0 from J, leaving 14 bases between them. The CDR3 is made up of 15 amino acids. The CDR3 region has the DNA TGTGCCAGCAGTCCCTCGGGCACTACCTCCTACGAGCAGTACTTC. It translates to CASSPSGTTSYEQYF.

V usage is TRBV4-1 and J usage is TRBJ2-1, with 11 positions matching TRBD2. V shed 4 bases, J shed 6 bases, and the junction held 11 bases outside the gene matches. Per germline, CDR1 MGHRA and CDR2 YSYEKL. This CDR3 comprises 17 residues. This CDR3 reads CASSLSSTSGVSNEQFF. The CDR3, as DNA: TGCGCCAGCAGCCTATCCTCGACTAGCGGGGTGTCCAATGAGCAGTTCTTC.

The rearrangement uses TRBV4-1 and TRBJ2-1, with D maybe TRBD2 (6 bases). Germline assignment: CDR1 MGHRA and CDR2 YSYEKL. CDR3 length: 15 amino acids. The V gene lost 8 bases and the J gene lost 3 bases, with 17 bases spanning the gap. CDR3 region: CASARGTAGYNEQFF. CDR3 bases: TGCGCCAGCGCCCGAGGAACAGCGGGCTACAATGAGCAGTTCTTC.

This rearrangement joins TRBV5-1 to TRBJ2-5, with D tentatively TRBD2 (5 bases). Germline values: CDR1 SGHRS, CDR2 YFSETQ. V was pared by 1 base and J by 1 base, with 14 bases between. The CDR3 covers 16 residues. This chain's CDR3 is CASSLWVGGPQETQYF. CDR3 coding DNA: TGCGCCAGCAGCTTGTGGGTTGGAGGACCCCAAGAGACCCAGTACTTC.

This clonotype was seen a few times. The chain has TRBV15 and TRBJ2-7, with a weak D call TRBD1 (5 bases). With 3 bases removed from V and 2 bases from J, the gap between germline ends came to 20 bases. The length of the CDR3 is 17 residues. CDR1 and CDR2 from the germline V gene are LNHNV and YYDKDF (reference sequence). Here the CDR3 DNA reads TGTGCCACCAGCAGGCCAGGTTCAGGACAAGGAGCCTACGAGCAGTACTTC. Its translation is CATSRPGSGQGAYEQYF.

This chain links TRBV4-2 with TRBJ2-3; D call uncertain. Germline-derived CDR1 and CDR2 are LGHNA and YNFKEQ. Deletions cut 0 bases from V and 6 bases from J, with 7 bases between. There are 13 residues in the CDR3. CDR3 bases: TGTGCCAGCAGCCAAGATCGAACGGATACGCAGTATTTT. Its translation is CASSQDRTDTQYF.

V usage is TRBV3-1 and J usage is TRBJ1-2; D might be TRBD1 (6 bases). The length of the CDR3 is 15 residues. Between the trimmed V and J ends, which lost 4 bases and 6 bases, there was a span of 18 bases. CDR1 and CDR2 from the germline V gene are LGHDT and YNNKEL (reference sequence). The CDR3 loop reads CASSLALGAANGYTF. CDR3 nucleotides: TGTGCCAGCAGCCTCGCTTTGGGGGCGGCGAATGGCTACACCTTC.

The genes are TRBV9 and TRBJ2-7, with no clear D. This CDR3 has 13 residues. V lost 0 bases, J lost 3 bases, and 7 bases lay in between. The germline V gene encodes CDR1 SGDLS and CDR2 YYNGEE. DNA of the CDR3: TGTGCCAGCAGCGTAGGGACCAACTACGAGCAGTACTTC. Amino acid sequence: CASSVGTNYEQYF.

V and J are TRBV13 and TRBJ1-1; tentative D call: TRBD1 (5 bases). This CDR3 is 17 amino acids long. Trimming stripped 5 bases from V and 0 bases from J, with 19 bases between. In germline, CDR1 is PRHDT, CDR2 FYEKMQ (reference sequence). CDR3 region: CASSISNRLTMNTEAFF. The DNA of the CDR3 is TGTGCCAGCAGCATCTCGAACAGGCTAACCATGAACACTGAAGCTTTCTTT.

The CDR3 spells CASSYSATDTYEQYF. CDR3 bases: TGTGCCAGCAGTTACTCCGCGACAGACACCTACGAGCAGTACTTC. The chain is built from TRBV6-5 and TRBJ2-7; weak D call: TRBD1 (5 bases). The V and J ends lost 0 bases and 2 bases respectively, with 11 bases between them. CDR3 length equals 15 residues. CDR1 MNHEY and CDR2 SVGAGI come from the germline V gene.

The chain has TRBV7-2 and TRBJ2-7; 7 bases are a match to TRBD2. This CDR3 is 14 amino acids long. Germline loops: CDR1 SGHTA, CDR2 FQGNSA. J was trimmed by 3 bases and V by 5 bases; bases with no gene match: 7. CDR3: CASSPPGGIYEQYF. CDR3 in DNA: TGTGCCAGCAGCCCTCCGGGGGGAATCTACGAGCAGTACTTC.

The chain links TRBV7-9 to TRBJ2-5; D is uncertain. V was cut by 5 bases and J by 5 bases, with 3 bases left in between. Germline lookup yields CDR1 SEHNR and CDR2 FQNEAQ (reference sequence). The CDR3 consists of 10 residues. The CDR3 DNA reads TGTGCCAGCAGCACGGAGACCCAGTACTTC. It specifies CASSTETQYF.

The chain has TRBV5-1 and TRBJ2-2; D call uncertain. The V end lost 0 bases, the J end lost 0 bases, and 3 bases lay between the germline ends. This CDR3 is 14 amino acids long. CDR1 SGHRS and CDR2 YFSETQ come from the germline V gene. The CDR3 nucleotides read TGCGCCAGCAGCTTGGCGGCGAACACCGGGGAGCTGTTTTTT. This codes for CASSLAANTGELFF.

The rearrangement links TRBV12-3 or TRBV12-4 to TRBJ2-5, with TRBD1 identical over 7 bases. Losses at the gene ends were 6 bases for V and 1 base for J; bases not matched to a gene: 2. This CDR3 contains 13 residues. CDR3 nucleotide sequence: TGTGCCAGCAGCGGGACAGCCCAAGAGACCCAGTACTTC. Encoded protein: CASSGTAQETQYF.

V is TRBV7-2 and J is TRBJ2-2; 10 nucleotides align to TRBD1. Germline trimming cut 4 bases from V and 4 bases from J; bases unmatched to any gene: 3. The germline CDR1 and CDR2 sequences are SGHTA and FQGNSA. The CDR3 runs 15 residues. The CDR3 nucleotides read TGTGCCAGCAGCTCTGGACAGGGGGGCACCGGGGAGCTGTTTTTT. It codes for CASSSGQGGTGELFF.

This rearrangement joins TRBV6-6 to TRBJ2-7; D is possibly TRBD1 (6 bases). V dropped 4 bases and J dropped 1 base, with 17 bases sitting between them. Per germline, CDR1 MNHNY and CDR2 SVGAGI (reference sequence). This CDR3 spans 16 amino acids. The CDR3 coding sequence is TGTGCCAGCAGTTTTCGGACAGTATTAACTTCCTACGAGCAGTACTTC. Its translation is CASSFRTVLTSYEQYF.

The genes are TRBV20-1 and TRBJ1-1; 7 positions match TRBD1. The CDR3 has 12 residues. Trimming at V came to 8 bases and at J to 3 bases, leaving 6 bases not matched to a gene. Per the germline V gene, CDR1 is DFQATT and CDR2 is SNEGSKA (reference sequence). The CDR3 reads CSTNRGDTEAFF. In DNA form, the CDR3 reads TGCAGTACTAACAGGGGAGACACTGAAGCTTTCTTT.

CDR3 amino acids: CSGLGPGASGKLFF. The CDR3 DNA reads as TGCAGCGGCCTGGGCCCCGGTGCAAGCGGAAAACTGTTTTTT. The V and J genes are TRBV29-1 and TRBJ1-4; unclear D gene. V was shortened by 7 bases and J by 10 bases, with 22 bases between the two germline ends. Germline lookup yields CDR1 SQVTM and CDR2 ANQGSEA. The CDR3 covers 14 residues. The variable domain in full, completed from reference TRBV29-1 and TRBJ1-4, reads SAVISQKPSRDICQRGTSLTIQCQVDSQVTMMFWYRQQPGQSLTLIATANQGSEATYESGFVIDKFPISRPNLTFSTLTVSNMSPEDSSIYLCSGLGPGASGKLFFGSGTQLSVL.